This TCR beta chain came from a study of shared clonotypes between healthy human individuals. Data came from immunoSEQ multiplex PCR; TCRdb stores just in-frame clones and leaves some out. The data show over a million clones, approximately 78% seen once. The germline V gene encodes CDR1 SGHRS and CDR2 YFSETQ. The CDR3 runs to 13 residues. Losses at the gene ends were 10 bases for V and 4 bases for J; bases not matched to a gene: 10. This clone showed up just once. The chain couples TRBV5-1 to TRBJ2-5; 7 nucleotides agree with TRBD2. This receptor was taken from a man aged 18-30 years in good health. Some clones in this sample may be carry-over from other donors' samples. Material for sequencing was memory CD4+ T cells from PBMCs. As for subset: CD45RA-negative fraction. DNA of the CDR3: TGCGCCGCGCGGGCGGGAGTGGGAGAGACCCAGTACTTC. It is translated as CAARAGVGETQYF.